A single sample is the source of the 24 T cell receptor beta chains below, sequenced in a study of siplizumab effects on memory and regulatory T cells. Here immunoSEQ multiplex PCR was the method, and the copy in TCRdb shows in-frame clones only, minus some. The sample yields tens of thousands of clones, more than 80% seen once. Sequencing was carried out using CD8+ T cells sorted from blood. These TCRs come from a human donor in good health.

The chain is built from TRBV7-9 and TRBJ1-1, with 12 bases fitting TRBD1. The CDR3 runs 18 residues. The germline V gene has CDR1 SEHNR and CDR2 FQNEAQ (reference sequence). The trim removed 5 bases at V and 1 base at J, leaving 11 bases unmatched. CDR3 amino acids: CASSPQTGTGGRNTEAFF. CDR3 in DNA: TGTGCCAGCAGCCCTCAAACCGGGACAGGGGGCAGGAACACTGAAGCTTTCTTT.

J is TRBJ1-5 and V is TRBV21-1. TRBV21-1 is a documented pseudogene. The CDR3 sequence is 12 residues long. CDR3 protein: CASGLGVQPQHF. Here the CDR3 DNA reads TGTGCCAGCGGTCTGGGGGTTCAGCCCCAGCATTTT.

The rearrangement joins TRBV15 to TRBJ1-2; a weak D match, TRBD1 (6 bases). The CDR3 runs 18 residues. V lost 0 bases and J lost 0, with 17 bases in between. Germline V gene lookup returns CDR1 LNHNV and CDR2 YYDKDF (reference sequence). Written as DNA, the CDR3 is TGTGCCACCAGCAGAGAGGTGACAGGTAGCTGGGCTAACTATGGCTACACCTTC. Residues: CATSREVTGSWANYGYTF. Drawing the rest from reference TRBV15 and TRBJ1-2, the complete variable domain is DAMVIQNPRYQVTQFGKPVTLSCSQTLNHNVMYWYQQKSSQAPKLLFHYYDKDFNNEADTPDNFQSRRPNTSFCFLDIRSPGLGDTAMYLCATSREVTGSWANYGYTFGSGTRLTVV.

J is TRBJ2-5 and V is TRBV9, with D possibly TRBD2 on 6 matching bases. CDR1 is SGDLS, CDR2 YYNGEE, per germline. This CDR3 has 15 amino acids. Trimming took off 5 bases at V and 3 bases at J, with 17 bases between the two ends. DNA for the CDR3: TGTGCCAGCAGTTCTGACGGGAGAGTGAAAGAGACCCAGTACTTC. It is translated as CASSSDGRVKETQYF.

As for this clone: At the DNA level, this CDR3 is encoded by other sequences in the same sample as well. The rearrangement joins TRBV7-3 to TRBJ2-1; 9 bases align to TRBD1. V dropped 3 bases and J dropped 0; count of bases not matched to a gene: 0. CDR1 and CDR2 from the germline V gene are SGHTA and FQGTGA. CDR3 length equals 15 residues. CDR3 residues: CASSLTGGSYNEQFF. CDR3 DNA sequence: TGTGCCAGCAGCTTGACAGGGGGCTCCTACAATGAGCAGTTCTTC.

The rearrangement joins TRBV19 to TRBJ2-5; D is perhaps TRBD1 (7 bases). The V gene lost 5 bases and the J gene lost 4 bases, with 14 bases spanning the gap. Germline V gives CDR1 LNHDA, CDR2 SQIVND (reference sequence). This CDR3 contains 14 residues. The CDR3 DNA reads TGTGCCAGTAGTGCAACAGGGGACTTAGAGACCCAGTACTTC. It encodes CASSATGDLETQYF.

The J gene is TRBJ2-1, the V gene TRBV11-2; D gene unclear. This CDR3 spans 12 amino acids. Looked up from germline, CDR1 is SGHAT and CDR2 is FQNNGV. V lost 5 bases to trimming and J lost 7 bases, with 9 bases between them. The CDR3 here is CASSPYSNEQFF. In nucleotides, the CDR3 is TGTGCCAGCAGCCCTTACTCGAATGAGCAGTTCTTC.

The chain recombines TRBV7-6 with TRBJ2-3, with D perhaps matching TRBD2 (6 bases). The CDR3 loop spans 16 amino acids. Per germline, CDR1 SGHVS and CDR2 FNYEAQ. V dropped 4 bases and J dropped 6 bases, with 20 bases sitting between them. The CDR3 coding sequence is TGTGCCAGCAGCTCCCCGGGACTCCCTGGAGGGGATACGCAGTATTTT. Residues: CASSSPGLPGGDTQYF.

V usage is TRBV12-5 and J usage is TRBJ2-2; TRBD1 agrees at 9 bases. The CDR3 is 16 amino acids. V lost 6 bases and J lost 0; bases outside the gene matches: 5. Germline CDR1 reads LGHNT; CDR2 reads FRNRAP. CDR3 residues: CASGLDRGPNTGELFF. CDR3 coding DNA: TGTGCTAGTGGCCTGGACAGGGGCCCGAACACCGGGGAGCTGTTTTTT.

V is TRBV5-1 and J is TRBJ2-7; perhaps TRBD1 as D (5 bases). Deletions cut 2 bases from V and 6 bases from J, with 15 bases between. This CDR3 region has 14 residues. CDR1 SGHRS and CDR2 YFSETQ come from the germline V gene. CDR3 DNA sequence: TGCGCCAGCAGCTTTTTCTTGGGGCAATCCGAGCAGTACTTC. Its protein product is CASSFFLGQSEQYF. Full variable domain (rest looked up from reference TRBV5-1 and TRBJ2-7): KAGVTQTPRYLIKTRGQQVTLSCSPISGHRSVSWYQQTPGQGLQFLFEYFSETQRNKGNFPGRFSGRQFSNSRSEMNVSTLELGDSALYLCASSFFLGQSEQYFGPGTRLTVT.

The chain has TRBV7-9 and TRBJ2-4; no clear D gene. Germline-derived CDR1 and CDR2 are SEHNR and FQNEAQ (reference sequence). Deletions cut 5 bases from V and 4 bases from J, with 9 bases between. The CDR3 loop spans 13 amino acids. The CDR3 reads CASSPVPKNIQYF. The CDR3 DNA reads TGTGCCAGCAGCCCCGTCCCTAAAAACATTCAGTACTTC.

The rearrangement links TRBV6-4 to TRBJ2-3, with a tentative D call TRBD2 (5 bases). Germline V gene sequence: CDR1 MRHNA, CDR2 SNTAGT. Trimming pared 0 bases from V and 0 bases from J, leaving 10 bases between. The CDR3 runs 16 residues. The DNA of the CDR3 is TGTGCCAGCAGTGACTCTTGGACGGGGAGCACAGATACGCAGTATTTT. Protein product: CASSDSWTGSTDTQYF.

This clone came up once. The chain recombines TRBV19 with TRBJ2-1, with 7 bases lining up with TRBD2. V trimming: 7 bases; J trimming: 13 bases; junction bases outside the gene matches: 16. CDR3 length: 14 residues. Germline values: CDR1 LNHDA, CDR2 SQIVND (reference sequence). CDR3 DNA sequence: TGTGCCAGTACCCTAGTCCCCTCTGGCGGGAGTCAGTTCTTC. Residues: CASTLVPSGGSQFF.

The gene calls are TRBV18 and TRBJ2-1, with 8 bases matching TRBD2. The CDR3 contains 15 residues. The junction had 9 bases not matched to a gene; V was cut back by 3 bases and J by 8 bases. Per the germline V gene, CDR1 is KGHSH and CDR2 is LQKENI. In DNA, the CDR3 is TGTGCCAGCTCACCTCCGGGACTAGGAATCGATGAGCAGTTCTTC. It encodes CASSPPGLGIDEQFF.

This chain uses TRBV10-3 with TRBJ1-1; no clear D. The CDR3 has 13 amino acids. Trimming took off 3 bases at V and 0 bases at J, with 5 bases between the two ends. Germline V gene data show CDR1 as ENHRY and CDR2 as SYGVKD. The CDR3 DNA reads TGTGCCATCAGTGACGGGATGAACACTGAAGCTTTCTTT. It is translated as CAISDGMNTEAFF.

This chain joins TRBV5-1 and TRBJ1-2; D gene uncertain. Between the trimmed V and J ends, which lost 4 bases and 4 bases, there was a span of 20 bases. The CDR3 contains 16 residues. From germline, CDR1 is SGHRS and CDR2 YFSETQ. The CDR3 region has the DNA TGCGCCAGCAGCCCCAGACTTGAGCCTCTAGTCTATGGCTACACCTTC. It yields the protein CASSPRLEPLVYGYTF.

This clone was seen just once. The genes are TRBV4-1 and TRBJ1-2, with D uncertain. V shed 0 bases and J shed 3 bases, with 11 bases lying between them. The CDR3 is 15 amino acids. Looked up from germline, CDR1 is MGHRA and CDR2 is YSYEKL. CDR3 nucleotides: TGCGCCAGCAGCCAAGATTGGAGTGACCACTATGGCTACACCTTC. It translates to CASSQDWSDHYGYTF.

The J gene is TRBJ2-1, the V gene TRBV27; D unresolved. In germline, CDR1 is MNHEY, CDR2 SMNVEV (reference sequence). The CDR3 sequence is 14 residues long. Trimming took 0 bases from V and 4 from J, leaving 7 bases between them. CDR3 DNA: TGTGCCAGCAGTTTATCCCCCCCATACAATGAGCAGTTCTTC. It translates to CASSLSPPYNEQFF.

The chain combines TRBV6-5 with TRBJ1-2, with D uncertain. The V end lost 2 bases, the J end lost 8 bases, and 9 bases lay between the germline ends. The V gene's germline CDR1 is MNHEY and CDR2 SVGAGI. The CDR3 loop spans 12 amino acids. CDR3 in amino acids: CASSYEGLGYTF. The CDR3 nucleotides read TGTGCCAGCAGTTACGAGGGTTTAGGCTACACCTTC.

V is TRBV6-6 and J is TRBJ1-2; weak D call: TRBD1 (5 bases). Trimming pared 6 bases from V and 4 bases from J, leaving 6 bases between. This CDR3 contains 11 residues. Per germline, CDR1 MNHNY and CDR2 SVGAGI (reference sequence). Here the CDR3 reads CASSDSYGYTF. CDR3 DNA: TGTGCCAGCAGCGACAGCTATGGCTACACCTTC.

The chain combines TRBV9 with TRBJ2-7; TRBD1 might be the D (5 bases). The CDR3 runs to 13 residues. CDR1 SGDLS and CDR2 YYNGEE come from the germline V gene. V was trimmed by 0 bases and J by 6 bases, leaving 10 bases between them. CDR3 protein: CASSVVTGGEQYF. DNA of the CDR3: TGTGCCAGCAGCGTAGTAACAGGTGGCGAGCAGTACTTC.

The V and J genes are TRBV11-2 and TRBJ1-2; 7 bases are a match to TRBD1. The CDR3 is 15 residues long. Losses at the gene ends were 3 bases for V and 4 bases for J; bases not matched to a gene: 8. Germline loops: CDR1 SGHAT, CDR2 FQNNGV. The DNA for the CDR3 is TGTGCCAGCAGCTTCCCCGGACAGGTCCCCTATGGCTACACCTTC. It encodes CASSFPGQVPYGYTF.

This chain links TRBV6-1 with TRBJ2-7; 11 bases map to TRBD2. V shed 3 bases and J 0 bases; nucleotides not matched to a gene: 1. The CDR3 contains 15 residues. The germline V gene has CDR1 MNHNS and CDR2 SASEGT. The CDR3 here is CASSETSGTSYEQYF. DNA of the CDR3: TGTGCCAGCAGTGAGACTAGCGGGACCTCCTACGAGCAGTACTTC.

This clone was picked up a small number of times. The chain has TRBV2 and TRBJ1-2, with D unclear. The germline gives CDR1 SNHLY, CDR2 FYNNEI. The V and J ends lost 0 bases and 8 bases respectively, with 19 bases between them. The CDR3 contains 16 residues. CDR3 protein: CASSEAQFGSQFGYTF. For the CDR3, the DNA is TGTGCCAGCAGTGAAGCGCAATTCGGATCCCAATTCGGCTACACCTTC.